These 26 T cell receptor beta chains came from one sample sequenced in a study of OX40 agonist ivuxolimab in advanced cancers. Some clones are missing from TCRdb's copy, which holds only in-frame ones; the method was immunoSEQ multiplex PCR. The profile shows tens of thousands of clones, 87% of them singletons. The input for sequencing was CD4+ or CD8+ T cells sorted from blood, taken in a trial of the OX40 agonist ivuxolimab. The receptor source for this set is an adult with an advanced solid tumor such as melanoma, head and neck, liver or kidney cancer.

The CDR3 loop reads CASSLVRGTGELFF. Here the CDR3 DNA reads TGCGCCAGCAGCTTGGTCAGGGGGACCGGGGAGCTGTTTTTT. The rearrangement uses TRBV5-1 and TRBJ2-2; TRBD1 matches 7 bases. V lost 0 bases to trimming and J lost 5 bases; unmatched junction nucleotides: 1. This CDR3 comprises 14 residues. CDR1 SGHRS and CDR2 YFSETQ come from the germline V gene.

The chain carries TRBV5-4 and TRBJ2-2, with D unresolved. The CDR3 spans 13 residues. Trimming pared 1 base from V and 5 bases from J, leaving 6 bases between. CDR1 and CDR2 (germline): SGHNT, YYREEE (reference sequence). CDR3 residues: CASSLPNTGELFF. The DNA for the CDR3 is TGTGCCAGCAGCTTGCCTAATACCGGGGAGCTGTTTTTT.

The rearrangement uses TRBV13 and TRBJ2-7; D is possibly TRBD1 (5 bases). The V gene's germline CDR1 is PRHDT and CDR2 FYEKMQ (reference sequence). CDR3 length: 12 residues. V lost 6 bases to trimming and J lost 7 bases, with 13 bases between them. The chain's CDR3 is CASSYRREEQYF. Here the CDR3 DNA reads TGTGCCAGCAGTTACAGGCGCGAAGAGCAGTACTTC.

CDR3 bases: TGTGCCAGTAGTAAGACAGGGGTGGAAAACATTCAGTACTTC. Its translation: CASSKTGVENIQYF. The rearrangement uses TRBV19 and TRBJ2-4, with 8 bases matching TRBD1. Germline-derived CDR1 and CDR2 are LNHDA and SQIVND (reference sequence). The CDR3 has 14 residues. V shed 4 bases and J 5 bases; nucleotides not matched to a gene: 4. The whole variable domain, filled in from reference TRBV19 and TRBJ2-4, reads DGGITQSPKYLFRKEGQNVTLSCEQNLNHDAMYWYRQDPGQGLRLIYYSQIVNDFQKGDIAEGYSVSREKKESFPLTVTSAQKNPTAFYLCASSKTGVENIQYFGAGTRLSVL.

The rearrangement links TRBV12-2 to TRBJ2-2; TRBD2, the table's D call, lacks a check against the DNA. TRBV12-2 is flagged as a pseudogene. This CDR3 contains 20 residues. The CDR3 here is CASRLVSRGLAGMHTGELFF. The CDR3 DNA reads as TGTGCAAGTCGCTTAGTCTCCCGTGGACTAGCGGGAATGCACACCGGGGAGCTGTTTTTT.

The chain employs TRBV5-4 and TRBJ2-5; D is uncertain. This CDR3 comprises 15 residues. Germline CDR1 SGHNT, CDR2 YYREEE (reference sequence). V was clipped by 0 bases and J by 0 bases, with 9 bases between them. For the CDR3, the DNA is TGTGCCAGCAGCTTGGCGTTTGGGTACCAAGAGACCCAGTACTTC. Its protein product is CASSLAFGYQETQYF. Combining the CDR3 with reference TRBV5-4 and TRBJ2-5 gives the whole variable domain ETGVTQSPTHLIKTRGQQVTLRCSSQSGHNTVSWYQQALGQGPQFIFQYYREEENGRGNFPPRFSGLQFPNYSSELNVNALELDDSALYLCASSLAFGYQETQYFGPGTRLLVL.

CDR3 nucleotide sequence: TGTGCCAGTCGTCCCAGGGGGGGCAACGAGCAGTACTTC. Translated: CASRPRGGNEQYF. The chain is built from TRBV19 and TRBJ2-7; either TRBD1 or TRBD2 may fit D (7 bases each). Trimming shortened V by 8 bases and J by 5 bases, and 16 bases separated the two germline ends. The CDR3 length is 13 residues. The germline V gene encodes CDR1 LNHDA and CDR2 SQIVND (reference sequence).

There are a few counts of this clone. CDR3: CASSAGSADTQYF. The CDR3 DNA follows: TGTGCCAGCAGCGCAGGTTCGGCAGATACGCAGTATTTT. The chain is built from TRBV5-6 and TRBJ2-3; no reliable D call. Germline lookup yields CDR1 SGHDT and CDR2 YYEEEE. Trimming took 4 bases from V and 4 from J, leaving 10 bases between them. CDR3 length: 13 residues.

This CDR3 is CASSPIGASGGDTQYF. The CDR3, as DNA: TGCGCCAGCAGTCCAATAGGAGCGTCTGGGGGAGATACGCAGTATTTT. The chain carries TRBV10-2 and TRBJ2-3; D possibly uses TRBD1 or TRBD2 (5 bases each). V was cut by 5 bases and J by 5 bases, with 20 bases left in between. Germline CDR1 reads WSHSY; CDR2 reads SAAADI. This CDR3 is 16 amino acids long.

This chain uses TRBV5-8 with TRBJ2-7; 7 bases map to TRBD2. The CDR3 spans 16 residues. The germline gives CDR1 SGHTS, CDR2 YDEGEE. J gave up 1 base and V 0 bases, and 7 bases lay outside the gene matches. For the CDR3, the DNA is TGTGCCAGCAGCTTGGGCACTAGCGCCAAATCCTACGAGCAGTACTTC. It is translated as CASSLGTSAKSYEQYF.

J is TRBJ2-2 and V is TRBV2; 8 bases map to TRBD2. The junction had 4 bases not matched to a gene; V was cut back by 6 bases and J by 4 bases. There are 14 residues in the CDR3. Germline CDR1 is SNHLY and CDR2 is FYNNEI. CDR3: CASRGREVTGELFF. CDR3 sequence (DNA): TGTGCCAGCAGAGGGCGGGAGGTCACCGGGGAGCTGTTTTTT. Combining the CDR3 with reference TRBV2 and TRBJ2-2 gives the whole variable domain EPEVTQTPSHQVTQMGQEVILRCVPISNHLYFYWYRQILGQKVEFLVSFYNNEISEKSEIFDDQFSVERPDGSNFTLKIRSTKLEDSAMYFCASRGREVTGELFFGEGSRLTVL.

The chain links TRBV4-1 to TRBJ2-1, with TRBD1 matching over 11 bases. Germline-derived CDR1 and CDR2 are MGHRA and YSYEKL. The V segment lost 2 bases and the J segment 8 bases; nucleotides outside the gene matches: 17. This CDR3 has 19 residues. Here the CDR3 reads CASSQWGAGDRGFFDEQFF. For the CDR3, the DNA is TGCGCCAGCAGCCAATGGGGGGCTGGGGACAGGGGGTTTTTCGATGAGCAGTTCTTC.

In DNA form, the CDR3 reads TGCGCCAGCAGCCCAGTCGCGCGCACAGATACGCAGTATTTT. This codes for CASSPVARTDTQYF. The chain recombines TRBV10-1 with TRBJ2-3; D gene unclear. The V and J ends lost 6 bases and 1 base respectively, with 11 bases between them. The germline V gene encodes CDR1 WNHNN and CDR2 SYGVQD (reference sequence). The CDR3 is 14 residues long.

In DNA form, the CDR3 reads TGTGCCAGCAGCTTAATAGGTTCCGGGGAGCTGTTTTTT. Its translation is CASSLIGSGELFF. V usage is TRBV11-2 and J usage is TRBJ2-2; D gene ambiguous. This CDR3 spans 13 amino acids. In germline, CDR1 is SGHAT, CDR2 FQNNGV. Trimming took 2 bases from V and 6 from J, leaving 7 bases between them.

In its sample, this clone was seen once. This chain joins TRBV5-8 and TRBJ2-3, with D hard to call. Trimming cost V 4 bases and J 6 bases, with 12 bases left between them. This CDR3 has 13 amino acids. The germline V gene has CDR1 SGHTS and CDR2 YDEGEE. CDR3 in amino acids: CASSPNSPDTQYF. The CDR3 DNA reads as TGTGCCAGCAGCCCAAATTCCCCGGATACGCAGTATTTT.

The J gene is TRBJ2-7, the V gene TRBV5-1, with 9 bases fitting TRBD1. Germline V gives CDR1 SGHRS, CDR2 YFSETQ. J was trimmed by 2 bases and V by 2 bases; bases with no gene match: 8. The CDR3 contains 16 residues. The CDR3 DNA reads TGCGCCAGCAGCTTCCAACCGGGACAGGGAGCCTACGAGCAGTACTTC. This translates into CASSFQPGQGAYEQYF. Based on the CDR3 plus reference TRBV5-1 and TRBJ2-7, the full variable domain is KAGVTQTPRYLIKTRGQQVTLSCSPISGHRSVSWYQQTPGQGLQFLFEYFSETQRNKGNFPGRFSGRQFSNSRSEMNVSTLELGDSALYLCASSFQPGQGAYEQYFGPGTRLTVT.

This clone was counted only a few times. V usage is TRBV5-1 and J usage is TRBJ2-1; D gene ambiguous. The V and J ends lost 0 bases and 1 base respectively, with 5 bases between them. The CDR3 consists of 14 residues. Germline-derived CDR1 and CDR2 are SGHRS and YFSETQ. The CDR3 nucleotides read TGCGCCAGCAGCTTGGGGTGGTCCTACAATGAGCAGTTCTTC. Translated, it gives CASSLGWSYNEQFF.

This CDR3 is CASSDPSATNEKLFF. CDR3 nucleotide sequence: TGTGCCAGCTCAGACCCAAGTGCAACTAATGAAAAACTGTTTTTT. The V call is TRBV18, the J call TRBJ1-4; D not resolved. V lost 5 bases and J 0 bases, leaving 10 bases between the germline ends. In germline, CDR1 is KGHSH, CDR2 LQKENI. The CDR3 extends over 15 amino acids.

DNA for the CDR3: TGCGCCAGCAGTGAGTCGGGACAGGGGTGGGAGCCCCAGCATTTT. This encodes CASSESGQGWEPQHF. The chain is built from TRBV10-2 and TRBJ1-5; 10 bases line up with TRBD1. The CDR3 runs to 15 residues. V trimming: 0 bases; J trimming: 8 bases; junction bases outside the gene matches: 4. Looked up from germline, CDR1 is WSHSY and CDR2 is SAAADI.

V and J are TRBV5-6 and TRBJ2-3, with TRBD2 matching over 8 bases. The CDR3 covers 15 residues. CDR1 and CDR2 from the germline V gene are SGHDT and YYEEEE. Losses at the gene ends were 2 bases for V and 0 bases for J; bases not matched to a gene: 2. The CDR3 protein is CASSFVAGSTDTQYF. The CDR3 nucleotides are TGTGCCAGCAGCTTTGTAGCGGGGAGCACAGATACGCAGTATTTT.

This clone appeared once. The J gene is TRBJ2-1, the V gene TRBV7-9, with TRBD1 as a possible D gene (5 bases). Germline values: CDR1 SEHNR, CDR2 FQNEAQ (reference sequence). CDR3 length: 16 amino acids. Trimming shortened V by 0 bases and J by 3 bases, and 12 bases separated the two germline ends. CDR3 in DNA: TGTGCCAGCAGCTTAGCAGACAGAATACTCTACAATGAGCAGTTCTTC. It codes for CASSLADRILYNEQFF.

This rearrangement joins TRBV11-3 to TRBJ2-6; 11 nucleotides match TRBD2. CDR1 and CDR2 from the germline V gene are SGHNT and YENEEA. The CDR3 extends over 18 amino acids. With 5 bases clipped from V and 0 bases from J, the junction kept 6 bases outside the gene matches. CDR3 amino acids: CASSPGLAGGSGANVLTF. The DNA for the CDR3 is TGTGCCAGCAGCCCCGGACTAGCGGGCGGCTCTGGGGCCAACGTCCTGACTTTC.

The J gene is TRBJ1-5, the V gene TRBV19; a possible D gene is TRBD1 (6 bases). The CDR3 is 14 amino acids. Germline V gene sequence: CDR1 LNHDA, CDR2 SQIVND (reference sequence). V lost 7 bases, J lost 7 bases, and 17 bases lay in between. CDR3 DNA: TGTGCCAGTACCCCCGGGGGGGCTGGGCAGCCCCAGCATTTT. Its protein product is CASTPGGAGQPQHF.

The rearrangement uses TRBV7-2 and TRBJ2-3; weak D call: TRBD2 (5 bases). The CDR3 consists of 13 residues. Germline-derived CDR1 and CDR2 are SGHTA and FQGNSA. V dropped 5 bases and J dropped 6 bases, with 12 bases sitting between them. The CDR3 sequence: CASSPADGDTQYF. CDR3 coding DNA: TGTGCCAGCAGCCCAGCGGACGGTGATACGCAGTATTTT.

The chain links TRBV2 to TRBJ2-3; D not resolved. The CDR3 is 13 residues long. The germline V gene encodes CDR1 SNHLY and CDR2 FYNNEI. V was pared by 6 bases and J by 2 bases, with 9 bases between. Here the CDR3 reads CASSPIPTDTQYF. For the CDR3, the DNA is TGTGCCAGCAGCCCCATCCCCACAGATACGCAGTATTTT.

The rearrangement links TRBV6-1 to TRBJ1-5; D not resolved. Germline V CDR1 and CDR2: MNHNS, SASEGT. Trimming shortened V by 3 bases and J by 3 bases, and 18 bases separated the two germline ends. CDR3 length: 17 residues. The CDR3 region is CASSDGWQQLFNQPQHF. In nucleotides, the CDR3 is TGTGCCAGCAGTGATGGATGGCAGCAGCTATTCAATCAGCCCCAGCATTTT.